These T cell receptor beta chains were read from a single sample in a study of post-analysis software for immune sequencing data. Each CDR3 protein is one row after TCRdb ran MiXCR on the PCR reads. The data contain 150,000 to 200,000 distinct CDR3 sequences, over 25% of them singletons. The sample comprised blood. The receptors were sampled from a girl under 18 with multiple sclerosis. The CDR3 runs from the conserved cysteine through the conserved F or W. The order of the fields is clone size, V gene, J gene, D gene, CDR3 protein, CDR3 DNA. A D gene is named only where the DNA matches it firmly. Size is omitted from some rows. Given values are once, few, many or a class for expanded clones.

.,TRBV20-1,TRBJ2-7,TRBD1,CSARRPTGTGFYEQYF,TGCAGTGCTAGAAGGCCGACCGGGACAGGGTTTTACGAGCAGTACTTC
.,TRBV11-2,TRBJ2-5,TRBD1,CASSLEVWTGWETQYF,TGTGCCAGCAGCCTAGAGGTTTGGACAGGCTGGGAGACCCAGTACTTC
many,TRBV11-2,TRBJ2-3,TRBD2,CASSPRLAGVRTATDTQYF,TGTGCCAGCAGCCCCCGACTAGCGGGCGTACGGACGGCCACAGATACGCAGTATTTT
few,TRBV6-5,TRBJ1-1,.,CASSYRSGVGMNTEAFF,TGTGCCAGCAGTTACAGATCAGGGGTCGGTATGAACACTGAAGCTTTCTTT
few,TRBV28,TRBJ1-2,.,CASIGPYGPNYDYTF,TGTGCCAGCATTGGCCCTTATGGCCCGAACTATGACTACACCTTC
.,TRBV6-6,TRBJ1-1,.,CASTAGLQNTEAFF,TGTGCCAGCACGGCCGGTCTCCAGAACACTGAAGCTTTCTTT
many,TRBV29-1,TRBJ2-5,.,CSVESQRRETQYF,TGCAGCGTTGAAAGCCAGCGTCGGGAGACCCAGTACTTC
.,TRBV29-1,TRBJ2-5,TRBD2,CSVDFGRAINEQYF,TGCAGCGTTGATTTCGGGAGGGCCATCAATGAGCAGTACTTC
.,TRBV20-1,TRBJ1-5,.,CSARTDDYSNQPQHF,TGCAGTGCGAGGACGGATGATTATAGCAATCAGCCCCAGCATTTT
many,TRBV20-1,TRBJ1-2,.,CSAQIGYGYTF,TGCAGTGCTCAAATCGGCTATGGCTACACCTTC
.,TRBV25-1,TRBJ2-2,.,CASSDPGEYAGELFF,TGTGCCAGCAGTGACCCAGGCGAATACGCCGGGGAGCTGTTTTTT
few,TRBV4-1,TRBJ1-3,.,CASSQEGQVSGNTIYF,TGCGCCAGCAGCCAAGAGGGACAAGTCTCTGGAAACACCATATATTTT
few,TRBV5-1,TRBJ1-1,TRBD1,CASSLTPGQGVGGNTEAFF,TGCGCCAGCAGCTTGACCCCGGGACAGGGTGTGGGAGGCAACACTGAAGCTTTCTTT
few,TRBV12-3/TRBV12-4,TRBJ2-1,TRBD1,CASIAETGVNEQFF,TGTGCCAGCATCGCCGAGACAGGGGTCAATGAGCAGTTCTTC
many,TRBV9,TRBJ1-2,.,CASRAGAYGYTF,TGTGCCAGCAGGGCAGGGGCATATGGCTACACCTTC
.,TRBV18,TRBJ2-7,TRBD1,CASSQAGTGAFEQYF,TGTGCCAGCTCACAGGCCGGGACAGGGGCCTTCGAGCAGTACTTC
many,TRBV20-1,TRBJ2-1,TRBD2,CSAKWWASGNNEQFF,TGCAGTGCTAAATGGTGGGCTAGCGGAAACAATGAGCAGTTCTTC